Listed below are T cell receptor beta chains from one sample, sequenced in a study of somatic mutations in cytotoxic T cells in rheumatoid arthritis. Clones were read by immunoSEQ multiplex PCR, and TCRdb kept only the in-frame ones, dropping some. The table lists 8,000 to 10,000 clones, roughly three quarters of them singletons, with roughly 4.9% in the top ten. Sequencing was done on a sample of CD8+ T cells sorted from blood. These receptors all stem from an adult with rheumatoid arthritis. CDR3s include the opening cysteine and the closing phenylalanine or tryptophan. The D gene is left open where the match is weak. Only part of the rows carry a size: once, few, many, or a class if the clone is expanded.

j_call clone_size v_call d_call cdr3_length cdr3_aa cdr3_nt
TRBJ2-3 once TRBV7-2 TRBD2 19 CASSFVPGLAGYGTATQYF TGTGCCAGCAGCTTCGTCCCGGGACTAGCGGGGTACGGTACAGCTACGCAGTATTTT
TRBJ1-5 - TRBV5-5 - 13 CASSFGVNQPQHF TGTGCCAGCAGCTTTGGAGTCAATCAGCCCCAGCATTTT
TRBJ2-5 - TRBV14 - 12 CASSQDWETQYF TGTGCCAGCAGCCAAGACTGGGAGACCCAGTACTTC
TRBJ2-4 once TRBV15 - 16 CATSRAKTGTKNIQYF TGTGCCACCAGCAGAGCAAAAACCGGGACTAAAAACATTCAGTACTTC
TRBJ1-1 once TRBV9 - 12 CASSPLNTEAFF TGTGCCAGCAGCCCATTAAACACTGAAGCTTTCTTT
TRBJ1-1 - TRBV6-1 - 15 CASSETEGGFTEAFF TGTGCCAGCAGTGAGACCGAGGGGGGCTTCACTGAAGCTTTCTTT
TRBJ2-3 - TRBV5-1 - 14 CASSSGASTDTQYF TGCGCCAGCAGCTCGGGGGCATCCACAGATACGCAGTATTTT
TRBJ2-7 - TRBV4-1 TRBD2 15 CASSPGLAGIYEQYF TGCGCCAGCAGTCCAGGACTAGCGGGAATCTACGAGCAGTACTTC
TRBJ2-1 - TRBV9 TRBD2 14 CASNPLAGENEQFF TGTGCCAGCAACCCACTAGCGGGAGAAAATGAGCAGTTCTTC
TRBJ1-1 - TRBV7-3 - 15 CASSPYVGGITEAFF TGTGCCAGCAGCCCTTACGTGGGGGGGATCACTGAAGCTTTCTTT
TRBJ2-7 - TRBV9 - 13 CASSVAGEGEQYF TGTGCCAGCAGCGTAGCGGGAGAAGGGGAGCAGTACTTC
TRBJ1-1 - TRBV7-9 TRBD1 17 CASRFTPQGARRTEAFF TGTGCCAGCAGGTTCACTCCTCAGGGGGCGAGGCGGACTGAAGCTTTCTTT
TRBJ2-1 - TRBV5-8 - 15 CASSPGVAVYNEQFF TGTGCCAGCAGCCCGGGGGTAGCGGTCTACAATGAGCAGTTCTTC
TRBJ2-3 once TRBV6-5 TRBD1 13 CATATGSTDTQYF TGTGCCACCGCGACAGGGTCGACAGATACGCAGTATTTT
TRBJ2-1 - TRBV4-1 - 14 CASSQDTRRDEQFF TGCGCCAGCAGCCAAGATACTAGGCGCGATGAGCAGTTCTTC
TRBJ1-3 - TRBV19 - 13 CAVLQSPGNTIYF TGTGCCGTTCTACAGAGCCCTGGAAACACCATATATTTT
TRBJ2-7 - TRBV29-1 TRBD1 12 CSVRDSSYEQYF TGCAGCGTCCGGGACAGTTCCTACGAGCAGTACTTC